These 5 T cell receptor beta chains were sequenced from one sample in a study of blood T cell repertoires in COVID-19. This table comes from immunoSEQ multiplex PCR, and its TCRdb copy is limited to in-frame clones, with some not included. Here the sample spans approximately 150,000 clones, 80% to 90% being singletons. Sequenced material: peripheral blood. The source is an elderly woman with acute or convalescent COVID-19.

This clone was recorded only once. The rearrangement uses TRBV7-2 and TRBJ2-5; 9 positions agree with TRBD1. The CDR3 runs to 14 residues. CDR1 and CDR2 (germline): SGHTA, FQGNSA. Trimming removed 1 base from V and 5 bases from J; junction bases left unmatched: 2. CDR3 sequence: CASSLDRGRETQYF. Here the CDR3 DNA reads TGTGCCAGCAGCTTAGACAGGGGGCGGGAGACCCAGTACTTC.

This chain connects TRBV30 to TRBJ1-1; D gene uncertain. CDR3 length: 13 amino acids. Germline V lookup: CDR1 GTSNPN, CDR2 SVGIG (reference sequence). V dropped 8 bases and J dropped 4 bases, with 17 bases sitting between them. The CDR3: CAGRAQVGTEAFF. The CDR3 DNA is TGTGCCGGGCGGGCTCAGGTGGGCACTGAAGCTTTCTTT.

A few counts support this clone. This sequence joins TRBV14 and TRBJ1-1; no clear D gene. The CDR3 extends over 13 amino acids. Looked up from germline, CDR1 is SGHDN and CDR2 is FVKESK. Trimming removed 1 base at V and 0 bases at J, with 3 bases between. In nucleotides, the CDR3 is TGTGCCAGCAGCCAAGTAATGAACACTGAAGCTTTCTTT. It encodes CASSQVMNTEAFF.

With respect to this clone: Its ends do not fully match the called genes, so a read error is possible. V is TRBV27 and J is TRBJ2-3, with D possibly being TRBD2 (6 bases). The CDR3 runs 14 residues. CDR1 is MNHEY, CDR2 SMNVEV, per germline (reference sequence). The CDR3 bases are TGTGCCAGCAGTCTATCTTGGGGGGCAGATACGCAGTATTTT. As protein: CASSLSWGADTQYF.

This sequence joins TRBV5-1 and TRBJ2-7, with TRBD1 matching 8 bases. Losses at the gene ends were 3 bases for V and 7 bases for J; bases not matched to a gene: 6. The germline V gene encodes CDR1 SGHRS and CDR2 YFSETQ. The CDR3 spans 13 residues. The CDR3 protein is CASSSGQGGEQYF. The CDR3 bases are TGCGCCAGCAGCTCCGGACAGGGTGGGGAGCAGTACTTC.